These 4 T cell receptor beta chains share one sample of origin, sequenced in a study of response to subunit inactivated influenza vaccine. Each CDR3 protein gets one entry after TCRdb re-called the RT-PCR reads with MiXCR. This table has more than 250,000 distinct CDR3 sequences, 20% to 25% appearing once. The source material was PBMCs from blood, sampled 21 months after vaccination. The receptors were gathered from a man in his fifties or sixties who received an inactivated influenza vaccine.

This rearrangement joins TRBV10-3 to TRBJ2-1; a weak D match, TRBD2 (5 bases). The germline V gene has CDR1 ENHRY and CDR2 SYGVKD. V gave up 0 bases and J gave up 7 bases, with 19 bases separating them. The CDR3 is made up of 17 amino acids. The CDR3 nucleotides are TGTGCCATCAGTGAGTCGCGGTTTTCCAGGAGAGGGAATGAGCAGTTCTTC. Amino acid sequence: CAISESRFSRRGNEQFF.

This CDR3 reads CASSPTGGTDTQYF. The CDR3 coding sequence is TGTGCCAGCAGCCCGACAGGAGGCACAGATACGCAGTATTTT. This chain joins TRBV11-3 and TRBJ2-3; possible D gene TRBD1, 6 bases. This CDR3 is 14 amino acids long. Looked up from germline, CDR1 is SGHNT and CDR2 is YENEEA. V gave up 5 bases and J gave up 1 base, with 10 bases separating them. Full variable domain (remainder filled in from reference TRBV11-3 and TRBJ2-3): EAGVVQSPRYKIIEKKQPVAFWCNPISGHNTLYWYLQNLGQGPELLIRYENEEAVDDSQLPKDRFSAERLKGVDSTLKIQPAELGDSAVYLCASSPTGGTDTQYFGPGTRLTVL.

CDR3 amino acids: CASSFGQDEQYF. The CDR3 DNA reads as TGTGCCAGCAGTTTCGGACAGGACGAGCAGTACTTC. The chain links TRBV12-3 or TRBV12-4 to TRBJ2-7; TRBD1 agrees at 7 bases. The CDR3 covers 12 residues. With V trimmed by 3 bases and J by 5 bases, 1 base remained unmatched.

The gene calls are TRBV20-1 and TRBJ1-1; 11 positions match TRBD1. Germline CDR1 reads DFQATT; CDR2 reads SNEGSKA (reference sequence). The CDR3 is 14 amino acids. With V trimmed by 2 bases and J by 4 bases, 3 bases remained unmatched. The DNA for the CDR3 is TGCAGTGCTAGAAGGGGGACAGGGGGCACTGAAGCTTTCTTT. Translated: CSARRGTGGTEAFF.